Following are 26 T cell receptor beta chains from one sample sequenced in a study of CD8+CD57+ T cells in acquired aplastic anemia. Patients selected for sequencing had displayed CD8+CD57+ cell expansion by flow cytometry. TCR beta VDJ and CDR3 profiling used genomic DNA as template. MiXCR, run by TCRdb on the reads, gives a single entry per CDR3 protein. Here the sample spans about 120,000 distinct CDR3 sequences, under 65% being singletons. The sample consisted of sorted CD4+, CD8+, or CD8+CD57+ T cells (not recorded which) from PBMCs. The receptors originated from a human donor with aplastic anemia.

The chain has TRBV7-9 and TRBJ1-4; tentatively, D is TRBD1 (6 bases). In germline, CDR1 is SEHNR, CDR2 FQNEAQ (reference sequence). This CDR3 has 12 residues. V lost 6 bases and J lost 5, with 7 bases in between. The CDR3 DNA is TGTGCCAGCAGTGGGGGCAATGAAAAACTGTTTTTT. The encoded protein is CASSGGNEKLFF.

This clonotype was seen ten or more times. This chain connects TRBV7-9 to TRBJ2-2; D not certain. Germline CDR1 reads SEHNR; CDR2 reads FQNEAQ (reference sequence). Trimming stripped 3 bases from V and 3 bases from J, with 14 bases between. The CDR3 length is 16 residues. The CDR3 nucleotides are TGTGCCAGCAGCTTGCCCGATAACTGGGACACCGGGGAGCTGTTTTTT. Residues: CASSLPDNWDTGELFF.

This chain joins TRBV29-1 and TRBJ1-2; maybe TRBD1 (5 bases). CDR1 is SQVTM and CDR2 is ANQGSEA in the germline V gene. V was trimmed by 7 bases and J by 3 bases, leaving 15 bases between them. The CDR3 runs 13 residues. The CDR3 region has the DNA TGCAGCGCCCCGGAGGGGCTAGACTATGGCTACACCTTC. Its protein is CSAPEGLDYGYTF.

The chain employs TRBV7-2 and TRBJ2-7; D is unresolved. The V end lost 3 bases, the J end lost 6 bases, and 9 bases lay between the germline ends. Germline values: CDR1 SGHTA, CDR2 FQGNSA. This CDR3 is built from 12 residues. CDR3 sequence reads: CASSLSESEQYF. The CDR3 DNA reads TGTGCCAGCAGCTTGTCCGAGAGCGAGCAGTACTTC.

The chain couples TRBV19 to TRBJ2-7; 9 nucleotides align to TRBD1. The germline V gene has CDR1 LNHDA and CDR2 SQIVND (reference sequence). The J segment lost 2 bases and the V segment lost 3 bases, leaving 5 bases of the junction unmatched. CDR3 length: 15 residues. For the CDR3, the DNA is TGTGCCAGTAGTATCCCGGGACAGGGAACCTACGAGCAGTACTTC. Translating it yields CASSIPGQGTYEQYF.

With regard to this clonotype: A single base separates this from a much larger clone, so it may be a read error. The chain employs TRBV3-1 and TRBJ2-7, with D possibly being TRBD1 (6 bases). The CDR3 covers 13 residues. The V gene's germline CDR1 is LGHDT and CDR2 YNNKEL (reference sequence). Trimming pared 6 bases from V and 5 bases from J, leaving 14 bases between. CDR3 in amino acids: CASSPANRDEQYF. In nucleotides, the CDR3 is TGTGCCAGCAGTCCTGCTAACAGGGACGAGCAGTACTTC.

V gene TRBV10-3 combines with J gene TRBJ1-5; 12 bases map to TRBD1. Germline V lookup: CDR1 ENHRY, CDR2 SYGVKD. The length of the CDR3 is 15 residues. V shed 6 bases and J 4 bases; nucleotides not matched to a gene: 4. The CDR3 bases are TGTGCCATCAGGCCGGGACAGGGGGCGAATCAGCCCCAGCATTTT. Translation: CAIRPGQGANQPQHF.

A single count supports this clonotype. V and J are TRBV7-2 and TRBJ1-2, with 9 bases identical to TRBD1. The CDR3 is 14 amino acids. From germline, CDR1 is SGHTA and CDR2 FQGNSA. V was clipped by 4 bases and J by 4 bases; unmatched bases: 4. In DNA, the CDR3 is TGTGCCAGCAGCTCCGGGACAGGGCTCTATGGCTACACCTTC. Its translation is CASSSGTGLYGYTF.

The rearrangement joins TRBV5-1 to TRBJ2-7, with 9 bases aligning to TRBD1. The CDR3 spans 14 residues. Germline lookup yields CDR1 SGHRS and CDR2 YFSETQ. The J segment lost 2 bases and the V segment lost 4 bases, leaving 4 bases of the junction unmatched. The CDR3 coding sequence is TGCGCCAGCAGCACCGGGACAGGGACCTACGAGCAGTACTTC. This translates into CASSTGTGTYEQYF.

The sample holds one count of this clonotype. This chain links TRBV10-3 with TRBJ2-3, with D perhaps TRBD1 (5 bases). Germline values: CDR1 ENHRY, CDR2 SYGVKD. Trimming shortened V by 5 bases and J by 2 bases, and 8 bases separated the two germline ends. The CDR3 covers 13 residues. The CDR3 reads CAISQGITDTQYF. CDR3 nucleotides: TGTGCCATCAGTCAGGGTATCACAGATACGCAGTATTTT.

This chain joins TRBV7-8 and TRBJ2-7; no definite D call. The V gene's germline CDR1 is SGHVS and CDR2 FQNEAQ. V lost 5 bases and J lost 2, with 13 bases in between. This CDR3 spans 14 amino acids. CDR3 nucleotides: TGTGCCAGCAGCAAAAACCGCGGAGCCTACGAGCAGTACTTC. It encodes CASSKNRGAYEQYF.

This clonotype came up many times. This chain uses TRBV27 with TRBJ2-7; D remains unclear. The V gene's germline CDR1 is MNHEY and CDR2 SMNVEV (reference sequence). The CDR3 runs 12 residues. V was pared by 6 bases and J by 2 bases, with 8 bases between. DNA of the CDR3: TGTGCCAGCAGGGGTGGGCCCTACGAGCAGTACTTC. It specifies CASRGGPYEQYF.

The V call is TRBV7-9, the J call TRBJ1-1; D not certain. The germline V and J ends were trimmed by 8 bases and 0 bases, with 10 bases remaining between them. Looked up from germline, CDR1 is SEHNR and CDR2 is FQNEAQ (reference sequence). The CDR3 runs 13 residues. DNA for the CDR3: TGTGCCAGCCTAATCAGTTTGAACACTGAAGCTTTCTTT. It translates to CASLISLNTEAFF.

This clonotype was detected only a few times. The rearrangement joins TRBV20-1 to TRBJ2-7; a possible D gene is TRBD2 (6 bases). Trimming took 6 bases from V and 6 from J, leaving 18 bases between them. CDR1 DFQATT and CDR2 SNEGSKA come from the germline V gene (reference sequence). The CDR3 sequence is 13 residues long. The CDR3 loop is CSAREPSSLEQYF. CDR3 DNA: TGCAGTGCCCGGGAGCCCTCGTCGCTCGAGCAGTACTTC.

This clonotype was observed a single time. CDR3 sequence (DNA): TGTGCCAGCAACACCCTGCTCGGCAGCAAGGGGGACTATGGCTACACCTTC. Translating it yields CASNTLLGSKGDYGYTF. The chain links TRBV7-8 to TRBJ1-2, with D possibly matching TRBD1 (6 bases). V was shortened by 7 bases and J by 3 bases, with 24 bases between the two germline ends. CDR3 length: 17 amino acids. CDR1 is SGHVS and CDR2 is FQNEAQ in the germline V gene.

V usage is TRBV5-1 and J usage is TRBJ2-7; D unclear. Germline CDR1 reads SGHRS; CDR2 reads YFSETQ. The CDR3 is 16 amino acids. Trimming took 4 bases from V and 1 from J, leaving 18 bases between them. The CDR3 is CASSLPRQGLSYEQYF. In DNA form, the CDR3 reads TGCGCCAGCAGCCTCCCGAGACAAGGGCTTTCCTACGAGCAGTACTTC.

J is TRBJ1-1 and V is TRBV19; D gene ambiguous. Germline CDR1 and CDR2: LNHDA and SQIVND (reference sequence). CDR3 length equals 13 residues. The germline V and J ends were trimmed by 4 bases and 1 base, with 7 bases remaining between them. Written as DNA, the CDR3 is TGTGCCAGTAGTAACCGGGGGAACACTGAAGCTTTCTTT. It specifies CASSNRGNTEAFF.

This clonotype showed up just once. One end of the junction is discordant with germline, which a read error may explain. The chain links TRBV7-9 to TRBJ2-7; D is undetermined. In germline, CDR1 is SEHNR, CDR2 FQNEAQ (reference sequence). This CDR3 is 14 amino acids long. CDR3 loop: CASSLFGGNYEQYF. CDR3 in DNA: TGCGCCAGCAGCTTATTTGGCGGAAACTACGAGCAGTACTTC.

This chain links TRBV10-3 with TRBJ2-7; the D gene is possibly TRBD1 (6 bases). There are 12 residues in the CDR3. The germline CDR1 and CDR2 sequences are ENHRY and SYGVKD. The V end lost 3 bases, the J end lost 6 bases, and 9 bases lay between the germline ends. The CDR3 region is CAISEWGREQYF. The CDR3 region has the DNA TGTGCCATCAGTGAATGGGGGCGCGAGCAGTACTTC.

The gene calls are TRBV7-7 and TRBJ2-6, with TRBD2 matching over 8 bases. The CDR3 contains 13 residues. Germline V gene lookup returns CDR1 SSHAT and CDR2 FNYEAQ (reference sequence). The CDR3 sequence is CASGDSGANVLTF. CDR3 bases: TGTGCTAGCGGGGACTCTGGGGCCAACGTCCTGACTTTC.

Details on this clonotype: The junction does not match germline at one end; this may be a read error. The chain has TRBV2 and TRBJ1-5, with D tentatively TRBD1 (5 bases). The CDR3 length is 13 residues. CDR1 is SNHLY and CDR2 is FYNNEI in the germline V gene. The CDR3 here is CASRDRVGQPLHF. CDR3 in DNA: TGTGCCAGCAGAGACAGAGTGGGTCAGCCCCTGCATTTT.

About this clonotype: The germline gene is not matched at one end of the junction; a read error may be the cause. This chain joins TRBV9 and TRBJ2-7; D unresolved. This CDR3 contains 9 residues. Germline V gives CDR1 SGDLS, CDR2 YYNGEE. The CDR3 region is CASSLGRDF. In nucleotides, the CDR3 is TGTGCCAGCAGCTTAGGACGGGACTTC.

The chain is built from TRBV7-8 and TRBJ2-3; 7 bases map to TRBD1. V was clipped by 1 base and J by 4 bases; unmatched bases: 2. The CDR3 spans 14 residues. Germline V gene sequence: CDR1 SGHVS, CDR2 FQNEAQ. The DNA of the CDR3 is TGTGCCAGCAGCTTAGTTGACAGGGCAGATACGCAGTATTTT. It codes for CASSLVDRADTQYF.

This chain links TRBV19 with TRBJ2-2, with D hard to call. This CDR3 has 15 residues. Germline loops: CDR1 LNHDA, CDR2 SQIVND (reference sequence). Trimming shortened V by 5 bases and J by 0 bases, and 10 bases separated the two germline ends. Written as DNA, the CDR3 is TGTGCCAGTAGTTTAGCCGACACGAACACCGGGGAGCTGTTTTTT. Translated, it gives CASSLADTNTGELFF.

This clonotype occurred a few times. The rearrangement links TRBV6-1 to TRBJ2-1; D might be TRBD1 (6 bases). The CDR3 covers 14 residues. V lost 6 bases and J 0 bases, leaving 9 bases between the germline ends. Germline V gene data show CDR1 as MNHNS and CDR2 as SASEGT. The CDR3 region has the DNA TGTGCCAGCAGGGGACATAGCTCCTACAATGAGCAGTTCTTC. Translating it yields CASRGHSSYNEQFF.

The V and J genes are TRBV19 and TRBJ1-6, with D perhaps TRBD1 (5 bases). CDR1 LNHDA and CDR2 SQIVND come from the germline V gene (reference sequence). This CDR3 spans 14 amino acids. V lost 3 bases and J 9 bases, leaving 12 bases between the germline ends. The CDR3 protein is CASSIGGLGSPLHF. CDR3 nucleotides: TGTGCCAGTAGTATCGGGGGACTAGGTTCACCCCTCCACTTT.